This T cell receptor (beta chain) originates from a study of beta chain features in type 1 diabetes. Study information: Age, gender, cell numbers and subset yield matched between patients and controls.

With 4 bases clipped from V and 4 bases from J, the junction kept 10 bases outside the gene matches. Looked up from germline, CDR1 is MDHEN and CDR2 is SYDVKM. The CDR3 is 16 residues long. Findings of the study overall: Cells carrying high TCR expression could end up over-represented when cDNA is sequenced. Within each of all four CD4+ subsets, Type 1 diabetes patients had TCRB CDR3s that were moderately but significantly shorter.

Concerning this clone: What it binds is unknown.

What was sequenced were expressed TCRB transcripts, since all of the isolated RNA had been reverse transcribed. Data came from immunoSEQ multiplex PCR; TCRdb stores just in-frame clones and leaves some out. The sample holds about 300,000 clones; roughly 14% are singletons and the top ten take around 0.016%. The source of this sequence is a woman under 30 with type 1 diabetes. This chain uses TRBV28 with TRBJ1-2, with 9 positions matching TRBD1. Sample: naive CD4+ T cells from blood. The CDR3 spells CASSSTDRGVIYGYTF. CDR3 DNA: TGTGCCAGCAGTTCCACGGACAGGGGCGTTATCTATGGCTACACCTTC.